This T cell receptor (beta chain) was retrieved from a study of T cell clonotyping in hematopoietic cell transplantation. Study-wide context: Cytoreduction preceded collection of pretransplant recipient samples. Study-wide points: Recipient TCR diversity dropped after transplant; expanded clonotypes rose from day 30 to 180. Few recipient clonotypes overlapped donors; over 95% were de novo at given depth. No sorting was done, leaving CD4 and CD8 contributions mixed.

The time point denotes: recipient sample about 28 days before transplant, after cytoreduction. V dropped 7 bases and J dropped 1; count of bases not matched to a gene: 6. The CDR3 is 14 residues long. Germline CDR1 is SNHLY and CDR2 is FYNNEI. Details on this clone: What it binds is not known.

Data came from immunoSEQ multiplex PCR; TCRdb stores just in-frame clones and leaves some out. The table includes 7,000 to 8,000 clones, 88% detected once. The J gene is TRBJ2-5, the V gene TRBV2; 7 nucleotides align to TRBD1. The clonotype was recovered from a man aged 60 to 69 with acute myeloid leukemia. Some clones in this sample may be carry-over from other donors' samples. Sequences were derived from peripheral blood mononuclear cells, sampled before stem cell transplant. The DNA for the CDR3 is TGTGCCAGCAAAGGGGGCCAGTTCCAAGAGACCCAGTACTTC. Its translation is CASKGGQFQETQYF.